This TCR beta chain came from a study of T cell responses to AZD1222 COVID-19 vaccine. Notes on the study in general: A mostly white British donor set with more females was recruited, and clonal diversity was possibly underestimated. The study found Spike-specific TCR breadth and depth rose after two AZD1222 doses. In the spike-specific TCR repertoire, nearly half reportedly target unmutated variant regions. Only a handful of AZD1222 recipients, several in all, had baseline seropositivity.

Of note for this clone: Its antigen is unknown.

This CDR3 is built from 13 residues. Germline loops: CDR1 LGHDT, CDR2 YNNKEL (reference sequence). V gave up 0 bases and J gave up 6 bases, with 8 bases separating them. Generated by immunoSEQ multiplex PCR, the TCRdb table keeps only in-frame clones and is missing some. The data contain some 170,000 clones, around nine tenths of them singletons. The source material was peripheral blood, sampled on day 0 of AZD1222 vaccination. The chain joins TRBV3-1 (or the pseudogene TRBV3-2) to TRBJ1-2; no clear D. The receptor comes from an adult in good health. The CDR3 DNA reads TGTGCCAGCAGCCAAGATTGGGGTAATGGCTACACCTTC. It codes for CASSQDWGNGYTF.